This is a list of T cell receptor beta chains from one sample in a study of blood T cell repertoires in COVID-19. Clones were sequenced by immunoSEQ multiplex PCR, and TCRdb holds only the in-frame ones, with some missing. The sample consists of more than 55,000 clones, about 91% of them appearing once. Material for sequencing was peripheral blood. These receptors originate from a woman in her seventies with acute or convalescent COVID-19. Both conserved end residues are part of each CDR3. A D gene is named only where the DNA matches it firmly. Size tells how often a clone was seen (once, few, many) or the class of an expanded clone, and some rows leave it out.

>TRBD1|TRBV6-5|TRBJ1-6|14|.
CALQGAMNNSPLHF
TGTGCCCTCCAGGGGGCAATGAACAATTCACCCCTCCACTTT
>TRBD1|TRBV6-5|TRBJ2-2|15|.
CASLRGQGLTGELFF
TGTGCCAGCTTAAGGGGACAGGGTCTCACCGGGGAGCTGTTTTTT
>.|TRBV24-1|TRBJ2-2|13|.
CATRQGTTGELFF
TGTGCCACCCGTCAGGGTACCACCGGGGAGCTGTTTTTT
>.|TRBV6-5|TRBJ2-3|12|once
CASLTAGDTQYF
TGTGCCAGCCTAACGGCAGGGGATACGCAGTATTTT
>.|TRBV14|TRBJ2-7|14|few
CASSQVQGRNEQYF
TGTGCCAGCAGCCAAGTACAGGGGAGGAACGAGCAGTACTTC
>.|TRBV7-6|TRBJ2-3|15|.
CASSLWVGGPDTQYF
TGTGCCAGCAGCTTATGGGTAGGGGGTCCAGATACGCAGTATTTT
>TRBD1|TRBV6-5|TRBJ1-2|13|.
CASSAGQGRGYTF
TGTGCCAGCAGCGCAGGACAGGGCCGGGGCTACACCTTC
>TRBD1|TRBV4-1|TRBJ1-2|18|.
CASSLTGGSTGTNYGYTF
TGCGCCAGCAGCCTTACAGGGGGCTCGACAGGAACTAACTATGGCTACACCTTC
>.|TRBV6-6|TRBJ1-1|12|.
CASSYGSTEAFF
TGTGCCAGCAGTTACGGGAGTACTGAAGCTTTCTTT
>.|TRBV19|TRBJ1-5|11|.
CASTLNQPQHF
TGTGCCAGTACTCTTAATCAGCCCCAGCATTTT
>.|TRBV19|TRBJ2-7|13|.
CASSGTLSYEQYF
TGTGCCAGTTCCGGGACACTAAGTTACGAGCAGTACTTC
>.|TRBV28|TRBJ1-2|17|.
CASSWASTGPGGYGYTF
TGTGCCAGCAGTTGGGCTTCGACAGGTCCTGGGGGCTATGGCTACACCTTC
>.|TRBV6-4|TRBJ1-3|15|once
CASSSVPVPGNTIYF
TGTGCCAGCAGCAGCGTCCCCGTCCCTGGAAACACCATATATTTT
>TRBD1|TRBV23-1|TRBJ2-2|16|.
CASSQPAGQGTGELFF
TGCGCCAGCAGTCAACCCGCGGGACAGGGGACCGGGGAGCTGTTTTTT
>TRBD1|TRBV11-1|TRBJ2-7|15|.
CASSRRPGQGHEQYF
TGTGCCAGCAGCCGCCGGCCGGGACAGGGCCACGAGCAGTACTTC
>TRBD1|TRBV7-9|TRBJ1-3|17|once
CASSLGQGGFSGNTIYF
TGTGCCAGCAGCTTGGGACAGGGAGGATTCTCTGGAAACACCATATATTTT
>.|TRBV18|TRBJ1-6|14|.
CASSPTDRESPLHF
TGTGCCAGCTCACCTACGGACCGGGAGTCACCCCTCCACTTT
>TRBD1|TRBV18|TRBJ2-4|13|once
CASSPGQKNIQYF
TGTGCCAGCTCACCGGGACAGAAAAACATTCAGTACTTC
>TRBD1|TRBV7-3|TRBJ2-3|15|.
CASSPWTGDGDTQYF
TGTGCCAGCAGCCCCTGGACAGGGGATGGCGATACGCAGTATTTT